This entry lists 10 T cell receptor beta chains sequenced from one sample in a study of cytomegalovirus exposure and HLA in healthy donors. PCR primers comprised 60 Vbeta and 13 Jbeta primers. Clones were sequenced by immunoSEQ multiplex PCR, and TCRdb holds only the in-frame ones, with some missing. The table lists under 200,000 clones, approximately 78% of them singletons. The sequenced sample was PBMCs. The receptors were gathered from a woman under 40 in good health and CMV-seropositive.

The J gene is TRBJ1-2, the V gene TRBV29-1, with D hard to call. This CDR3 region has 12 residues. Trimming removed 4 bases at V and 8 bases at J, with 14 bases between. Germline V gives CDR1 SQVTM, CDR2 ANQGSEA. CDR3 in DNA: TGCAGCGTTGGGGCAGAGGGATCCGGCTACACCTTC. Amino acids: CSVGAEGSGYTF. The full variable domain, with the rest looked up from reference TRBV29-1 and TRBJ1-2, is SAVISQKPSRDICQRGTSLTIQCQVDSQVTMMFWYRQQPGQSLTLIATANQGSEATYESGFVIDKFPISRPNLTFSTLTVSNMSPEDSSIYLCSVGAEGSGYTFGSGTRLTVV.

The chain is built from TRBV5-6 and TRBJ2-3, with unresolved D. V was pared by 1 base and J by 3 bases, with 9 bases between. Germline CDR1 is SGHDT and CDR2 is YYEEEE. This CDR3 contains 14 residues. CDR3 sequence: CASSLTPKTDTQYF. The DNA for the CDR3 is TGTGCCAGCAGCTTGACACCGAAGACAGATACGCAGTATTTT.

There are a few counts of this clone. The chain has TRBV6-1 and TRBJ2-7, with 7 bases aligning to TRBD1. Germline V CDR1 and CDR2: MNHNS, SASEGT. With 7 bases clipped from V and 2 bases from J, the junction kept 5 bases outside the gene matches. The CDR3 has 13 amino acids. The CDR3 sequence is CASNHGTAYEQYF. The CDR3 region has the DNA TGTGCCAGCAACCACGGGACAGCCTACGAGCAGTACTTC.

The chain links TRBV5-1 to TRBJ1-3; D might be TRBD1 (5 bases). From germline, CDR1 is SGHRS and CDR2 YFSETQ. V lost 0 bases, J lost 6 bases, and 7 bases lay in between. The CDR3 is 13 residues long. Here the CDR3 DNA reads TGCGCCAGCAGCTTGGGGGGCCAAAACACCATATATTTT. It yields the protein CASSLGGQNTIYF. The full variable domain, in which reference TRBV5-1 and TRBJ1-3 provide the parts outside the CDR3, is KAGVTQTPRYLIKTRGQQVTLSCSPISGHRSVSWYQQTPGQGLQFLFEYFSETQRNKGNFPGRFSGRQFSNSRSEMNVSTLELGDSALYLCASSLGGQNTIYFGEGSWLTVV.

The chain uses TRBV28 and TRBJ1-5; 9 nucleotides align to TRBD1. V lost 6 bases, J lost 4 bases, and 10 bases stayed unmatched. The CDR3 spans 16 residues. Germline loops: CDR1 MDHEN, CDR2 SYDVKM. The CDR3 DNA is TGTGCCAGCAGGGAAACCGGGACAGGGATGAATCAGCCCCAGCATTTT. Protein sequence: CASRETGTGMNQPQHF.

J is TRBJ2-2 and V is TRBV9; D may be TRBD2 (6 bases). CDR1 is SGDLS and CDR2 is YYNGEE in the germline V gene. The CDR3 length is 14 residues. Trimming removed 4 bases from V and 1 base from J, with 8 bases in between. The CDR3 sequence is CASSFSGNTGELFF. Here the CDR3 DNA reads TGTGCCAGCAGCTTTAGCGGGAACACCGGGGAGCTGTTTTTT.

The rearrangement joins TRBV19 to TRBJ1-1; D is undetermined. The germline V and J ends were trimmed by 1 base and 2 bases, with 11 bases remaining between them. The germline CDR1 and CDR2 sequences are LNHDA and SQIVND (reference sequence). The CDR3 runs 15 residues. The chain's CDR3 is CASSIGRKLNTEAFF. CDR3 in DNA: TGTGCCAGTAGTATAGGGAGAAAACTCAACACTGAAGCTTTCTTT.

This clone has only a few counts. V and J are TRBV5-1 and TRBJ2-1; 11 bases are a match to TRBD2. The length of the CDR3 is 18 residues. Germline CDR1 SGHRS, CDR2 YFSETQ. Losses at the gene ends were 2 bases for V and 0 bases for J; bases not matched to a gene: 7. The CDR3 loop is CASSLEWLAGGSYNEQFF. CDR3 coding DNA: TGCGCCAGCAGCTTAGAATGGCTAGCGGGGGGCTCCTACAATGAGCAGTTCTTC.

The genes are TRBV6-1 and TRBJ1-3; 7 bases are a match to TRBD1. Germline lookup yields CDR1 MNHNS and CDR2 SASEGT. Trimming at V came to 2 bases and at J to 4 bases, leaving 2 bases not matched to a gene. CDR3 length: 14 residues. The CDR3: CASSELQGGNTIYF. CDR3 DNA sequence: TGTGCCAGCAGTGAACTACAGGGGGGAAACACCATATATTTT.

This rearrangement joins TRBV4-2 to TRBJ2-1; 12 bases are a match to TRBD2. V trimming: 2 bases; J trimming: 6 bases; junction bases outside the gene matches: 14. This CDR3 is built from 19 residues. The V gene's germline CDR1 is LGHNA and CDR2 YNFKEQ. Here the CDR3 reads CASSQNHGTSGLSGNEQFF. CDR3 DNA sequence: TGTGCCAGCAGCCAAAATCACGGGACTAGCGGGCTATCGGGCAATGAGCAGTTCTTC.